Sequencing of this TCR beta chain was carried out in a study of regulatory T cells in long-lasting Graves disease. According to the study, TCR beta libraries were built with iRepertoire HTBI primers and CDR3-region Arm-PCR. Using its own MiXCR run on the multiplex PCR reads, TCRdb lists one record per CDR3 protein. Here the sample spans 600,000 to 850,000 distinct CDR3 sequences, 30% being singletons. Time point of the sample: persistent/refractory GD, antithyroid drugs over 5 years with positive TRAb. PBMCs were the source of the RNA used for TCR sequencing. Germline CDR1 LGHDT, CDR2 YNNKEL (reference sequence). Trimming removed 2 bases from V and 2 bases from J; junction bases left unmatched: 2. The CDR3 contains 16 residues. As regards this clonotype: Its specificity is unknown.

Study results and caveats: Limited samples may have lowered accuracy. Only peripheral blood was studied, not thyroid tissue. TCR diversity was lower in persistent Graves' patients than in newly diagnosed ones.

The chain uses TRBV3-1 and TRBJ1-6, with 8 bases lining up with TRBD1. The sequenced sample was peripheral blood mononuclear cells (PBMCs), obtained when the disease was refractory, from a patient treated with antithyroid drugs. The clonotype comes from a female donor with Graves disease. The CDR3 bases are TGTGCCAGCAGCCAACAGGGGGCCACCTATAATTCACCCCTCCACTTT. It is translated as CASSQQGATYNSPLHF.